Described below is a single TCR beta chain sequence and its context. Libraries were prepared by immunoSEQ multiplex PCR; TCRdb keeps only in-frame clonotypes and omits some of them. The sample holds tens of thousands of clones, less than 95% seen once. The length of the CDR3 is 15 residues. V shed 5 bases and J 6 bases; nucleotides not matched to a gene: 7. Germline CDR1 reads SEHNR; CDR2 reads FQNEAQ (reference sequence). This sample is drawn from a study of T cell changes during pregnancy in multiple sclerosis. The clonotype comes from a female donor with multiple sclerosis, enrolled in a pregnancy study. The specimen comprised CD8+ T cells from peripheral blood mononuclear cells, sampled in the second trimester of pregnancy. J is TRBJ2-7 and V is TRBV7-9; 13 bases map to TRBD2. CDR3 loop: CASSTPLAGGVEQYF. DNA for the CDR3: TGTGCCAGCAGCACCCCACTAGCGGGAGGGGTCGAGCAGTACTTC.